The 16 T cell receptor beta chains presented below share a single source sample, sequenced in a study of molecular identifiers for immune sequencing clone quantification. MiXCR, applied by TCRdb to the PCR reads, yields one record per CDR3 protein. The sample shows more than 85,000 distinct CDR3 sequences, under 40% of them seen only once. The sequencing input was naive CD8+ T cells from blood, with Jurkat cell RNA spiked in. Subset specified: FACS-sorted CD8+CD4-CCR7+CD45RA+ naive T cells. These receptor sequences come from a human donor in good health. Some libraries in this study had Jurkat cell RNA spiked in.

The rearrangement joins TRBV5-3 to TRBJ2-5; TRBD1 or TRBD2 may be the D gene (5 bases each). TRBV5-3 is labeled an ORF, and its function is uncertain. The CDR3 has 15 amino acids. The ends were cut back, 8 bases at V and 9 bases at J, with 26 bases in the middle. The CDR3 DNA sequence: TGTGCCAGCAGCACCACCCCGGGACCTGGGGAGCCCCAGTACTTC. It encodes CASSTTPGPGEPQYF.

Concerning this clonotype itself: Compared with germline, one end of the junction differs, possibly owing to a read error. The V and J genes are TRBV7-7 and TRBJ2-3; 9 bases agree with TRBD2. The CDR3 length is 16 residues. Germline V gene sequence: CDR1 SSHAT, CDR2 FNYEAQ (reference sequence). The CDR3 reads CASSLFRTSDTDTQYF. CDR3 nucleotide sequence: TGTGCTAGCAGCTTATTTCGGACTAGCGACACAGATACGCAGTATTTT.

About this clonotype: Germline and junction disagree at one end, which may indicate a read error. The V gene is TRBV11-2, the J gene TRBJ2-7; D is possibly TRBD1 or TRBD2 (5 bases each). Germline values: CDR1 SGHAT, CDR2 FQNNGV. The CDR3 extends over 14 amino acids. The CDR3 sequence: CASSLVGGWDEQSF. The CDR3 region has the DNA TGTGCCAGCAGCTTAGTTGGGGGATGGGACGAGCAGTCCTTC.

Details on this clonotype: It may be a read error: a sequence one base away is much more abundant. The rearrangement joins TRBV29-1 to TRBJ2-3; no clear D. Germline V gives CDR1 SQVTM, CDR2 ANQGSEA. This CDR3 has 15 residues. The ends were cut back, 2 bases at V and 1 base at J, with 13 bases in the middle. The CDR3 here is CSVEWWVVGTDTQYF. The CDR3 DNA reads as TGCAGCGTTGAATGGTGGGTGGTGGGCACAGATACGCAGTATTTT.

This clonotype was seen at least ten times. The CDR3 DNA follows: TGTGCCAGCAGTTTGACGGCAACCTACGAGCAGTACTTC. Translated: CASSLTATYEQYF. The rearrangement uses TRBV12-3 or TRBV12-4 and TRBJ2-7; D gene unclear. This CDR3 region has 13 residues. V gave up 3 bases and J gave up 2 bases, with 8 bases separating them.

The chain combines TRBV27 with TRBJ1-1, with 8 nucleotides matching TRBD1. J was trimmed by 3 bases and V by 5 bases; bases with no gene match: 8. Germline loops: CDR1 MNHEY, CDR2 SMNVEV (reference sequence). The CDR3 sequence is 15 residues long. CDR3 nucleotide sequence: TGTGCCAGCAGTCAATGGACAGGGTCGGACACTGAAGCTTTCTTT. This translates into CASSQWTGSDTEAFF.

To note about this clonotype: Germline is not matched at one junction end, which may reflect a read error. The chain employs TRBV6-2 or TRBV6-3 and TRBJ2-1, with 10 bases identical to TRBD2. Germline CDR1 reads MNHEY; CDR2 reads SVGEGT. This CDR3 is 15 amino acids long. The CDR3 region is CASSLAGGTDNEQLF. CDR3 in DNA: TGTGCCAGCAGTTTAGCGGGGGGAACGGACAATGAGCAGCTCTTC.

In this sample, this clonotype turned up many times. CDR3 loop: CASSPLRGTYEQYF. Written as DNA, the CDR3 is TGTGCCAGCAGCCCTCTCAGGGGTACCTACGAGCAGTACTTC. The chain links TRBV7-9 to TRBJ2-7; tentatively, D is TRBD1 (6 bases). The CDR3 is 14 amino acids. The ends were cut back, 5 bases at V and 2 bases at J, with 13 bases in the middle. The germline V gene encodes CDR1 SEHNR and CDR2 FQNEAQ (reference sequence).

There are a few counts of this clonotype. This chain uses TRBV7-8 with TRBJ2-1; TRBD2 matches at 12 bases. Germline CDR1 reads SGHVS; CDR2 reads FQNEAQ. The CDR3 totals 18 residues. With 2 bases clipped from V and 6 bases from J, the junction kept 11 bases outside the gene matches. Here the CDR3 reads CASSLFWKELAGGNEQFF. The CDR3 DNA follows: TGTGCCAGCAGCTTATTTTGGAAGGAACTAGCGGGAGGCAATGAGCAGTTCTTC.

The V gene is TRBV7-8, the J gene TRBJ2-3; D uncertain. The CDR3 has 15 amino acids. Germline assignment: CDR1 SGHVS and CDR2 FQNEAQ. The V and J ends lost 5 bases and 0 bases respectively, with 12 bases between them. CDR3 sequence reads: CASSPLDRSTDTQYF. The DNA of the CDR3 is TGTGCCAGCAGCCCTCTAGATCGTAGCACAGATACGCAGTATTTT.

This clonotype was recorded many times. The genes are TRBV28 and TRBJ2-7; TRBD2 matches 9 bases. The CDR3 covers 17 residues. J lost 4 bases, V lost 4 bases, and 14 bases had no gene match. Germline CDR1 MDHEN, CDR2 SYDVKM. The CDR3 loop reads CASSSVGLAGRRYEQYF. CDR3 coding DNA: TGTGCCAGCAGTTCGGTTGGGCTAGCGGGAAGAAGATACGAGCAGTACTTC.

With regard to this clonotype: A read error may be the cause here, since a much bigger clone is one base away. This chain links TRBV12-3 or TRBV12-4 with TRBJ2-2; TRBD2 is a possible D gene (5 bases). Between the trimmed V and J ends, which lost 10 bases and 5 bases, there was a span of 11 bases. The CDR3 runs 12 residues. CDR3 protein: CATGDDTGELFF. In DNA, the CDR3 is TGTGCCACCGGGGATGATACCGGGGAGCTGTTTTTT.

This clonotype was observed a few times. CDR3 sequence reads: CASSYSPVTDTQYF. The DNA of the CDR3 is TGTGCCAGCAGTTACTCCCCCGTCACAGATACGCAGTATTTT. V usage is TRBV12-3 or TRBV12-4 and J usage is TRBJ2-3; D uncertain. The V gene lost 4 bases and the J gene lost 2 bases, with 10 bases spanning the gap. The CDR3 loop spans 14 amino acids.

This clonotype was seen only a few times. The CDR3 region is CATRTLSTGELFF. The DNA of the CDR3 is TGTGCCACCAGGACCCTCTCCACCGGGGAGCTGTTTTTT. The chain has TRBV27 and TRBJ2-2; D is ambiguous. Germline V gene lookup returns CDR1 MNHEY and CDR2 SMNVEV (reference sequence). Trimming left V 10 bases short and J 4 bases short, with 13 bases between. The CDR3 contains 13 residues.

This clonotype showed up just a few times. CDR3 loop: CASSLQWKPTGELFF. In DNA, the CDR3 is TGTGCCAGCAGCTTACAGTGGAAACCCACCGGGGAGCTGTTTTTT. This chain joins TRBV13 and TRBJ2-2; no firm D call. V was pared by 2 bases and J by 4 bases, with 11 bases between. The V gene's germline CDR1 is PRHDT and CDR2 FYEKMQ (reference sequence). The CDR3 loop spans 15 amino acids.

In regard to this clonotype: Since a much larger clone is just one base distant, this may be a read error. The chain employs TRBV6-2 or TRBV6-3 and TRBJ2-7; D ambiguous. The germline V gene has CDR1 MNHEY and CDR2 SVGEGT. The CDR3 has 11 residues. V was cut by 6 bases and J by 2 bases, with 5 bases left in between. In DNA, the CDR3 is TGTGCCAGCAGCCATACCTACGAGCAGTACTTC. Its protein is CASSHTYEQYF.